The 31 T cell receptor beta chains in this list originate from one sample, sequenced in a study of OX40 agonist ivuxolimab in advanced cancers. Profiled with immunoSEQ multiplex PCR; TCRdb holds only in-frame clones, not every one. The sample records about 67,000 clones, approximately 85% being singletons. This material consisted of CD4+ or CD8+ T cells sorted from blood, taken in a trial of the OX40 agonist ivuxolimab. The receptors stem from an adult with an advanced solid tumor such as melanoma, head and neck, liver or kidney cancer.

Here the CDR3 DNA reads TGTGCCAGCAGCTCCGACGGGGCCCGTGATACGCAGTATTTT. Translating it yields CASSSDGARDTQYF. V and J are TRBV7-9 and TRBJ2-3; TRBD1 or TRBD2 may be the D gene (5 bases each). Germline V gene data show CDR1 as SEHNR and CDR2 as FQNEAQ (reference sequence). Trimming shortened V by 4 bases and J by 6 bases, and 14 bases separated the two germline ends. CDR3 length: 14 amino acids.

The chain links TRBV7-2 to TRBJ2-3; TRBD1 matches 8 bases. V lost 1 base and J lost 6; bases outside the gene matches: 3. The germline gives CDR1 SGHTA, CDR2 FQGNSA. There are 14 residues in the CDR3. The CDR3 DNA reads TGTGCCAGCAGCTTAGACAGGGGGTTTGATACGCAGTATTTT. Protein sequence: CASSLDRGFDTQYF.

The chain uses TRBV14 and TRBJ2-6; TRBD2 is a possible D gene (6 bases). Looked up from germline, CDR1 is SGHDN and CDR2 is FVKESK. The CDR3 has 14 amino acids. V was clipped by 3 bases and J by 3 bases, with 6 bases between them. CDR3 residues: CASSQGLGANVLTF. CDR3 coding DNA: TGTGCCAGCAGCCAGGGACTTGGGGCCAACGTCCTGACTTTC.

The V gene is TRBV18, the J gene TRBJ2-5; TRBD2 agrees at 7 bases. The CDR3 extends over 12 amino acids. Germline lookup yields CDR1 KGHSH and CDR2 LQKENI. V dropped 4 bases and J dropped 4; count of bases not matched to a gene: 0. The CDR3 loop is CASSLAGETQYF. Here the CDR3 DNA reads TGTGCCAGCTCACTAGCGGGAGAGACCCAGTACTTC.

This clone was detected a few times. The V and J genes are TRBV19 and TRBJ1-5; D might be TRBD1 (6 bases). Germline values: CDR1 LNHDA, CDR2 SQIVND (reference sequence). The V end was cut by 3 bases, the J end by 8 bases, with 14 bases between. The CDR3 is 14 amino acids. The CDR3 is CASSIVGAQEPQHF. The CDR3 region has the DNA TGTGCCAGTAGTATTGTGGGGGCTCAGGAGCCCCAGCATTTT.

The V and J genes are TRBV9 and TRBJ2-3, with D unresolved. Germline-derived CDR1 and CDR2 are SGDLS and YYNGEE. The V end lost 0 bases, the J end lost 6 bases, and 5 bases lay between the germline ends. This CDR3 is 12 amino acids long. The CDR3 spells CASSVGFDTQYF. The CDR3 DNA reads TGTGCCAGCAGCGTAGGCTTCGATACGCAGTATTTT.

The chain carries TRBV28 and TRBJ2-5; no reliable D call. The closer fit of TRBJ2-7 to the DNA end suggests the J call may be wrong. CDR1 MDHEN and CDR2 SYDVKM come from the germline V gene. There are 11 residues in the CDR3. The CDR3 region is CASSSSYEQYF. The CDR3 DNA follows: TGTGCCAGCAGTTCCTCCTACGAGCAGTACTTC.

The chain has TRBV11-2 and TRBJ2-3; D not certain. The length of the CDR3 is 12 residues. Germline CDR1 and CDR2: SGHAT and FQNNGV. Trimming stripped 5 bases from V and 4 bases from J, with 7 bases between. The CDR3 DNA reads TGTGCCAGCAGCCCGCGGCCAGATACGCAGTATTTT. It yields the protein CASSPRPDTQYF.

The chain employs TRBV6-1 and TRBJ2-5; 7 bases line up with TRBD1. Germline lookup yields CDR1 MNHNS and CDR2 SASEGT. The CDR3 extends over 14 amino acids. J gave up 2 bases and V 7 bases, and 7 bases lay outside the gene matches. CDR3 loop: CASIYRGYQETQYF. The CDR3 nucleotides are TGTGCCAGCATTTACAGGGGCTATCAAGAGACCCAGTACTTC.

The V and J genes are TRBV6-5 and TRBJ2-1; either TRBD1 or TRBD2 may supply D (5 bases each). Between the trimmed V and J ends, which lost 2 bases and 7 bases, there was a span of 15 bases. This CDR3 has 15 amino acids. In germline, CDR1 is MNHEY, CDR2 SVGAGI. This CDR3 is CASSYRDVPGNEQFF. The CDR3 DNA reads TGTGCCAGCAGTTACCGGGACGTTCCGGGGAATGAGCAGTTCTTC.

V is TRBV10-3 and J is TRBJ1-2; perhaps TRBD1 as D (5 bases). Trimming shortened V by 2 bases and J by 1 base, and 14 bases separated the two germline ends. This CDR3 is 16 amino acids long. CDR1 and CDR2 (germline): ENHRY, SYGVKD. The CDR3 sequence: CAISENGGADNYGYTF. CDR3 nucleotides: TGTGCCATCAGTGAGAATGGAGGGGCAGATAACTATGGCTACACCTTC.

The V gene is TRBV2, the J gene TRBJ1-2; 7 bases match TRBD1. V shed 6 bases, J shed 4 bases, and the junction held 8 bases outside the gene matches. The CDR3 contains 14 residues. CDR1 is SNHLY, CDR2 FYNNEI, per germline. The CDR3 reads CASRGQPDAYGYTF. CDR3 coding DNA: TGTGCCAGCAGGGGACAGCCGGACGCCTATGGCTACACCTTC. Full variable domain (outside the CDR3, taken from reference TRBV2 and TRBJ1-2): EPEVTQTPSHQVTQMGQEVILRCVPISNHLYFYWYRQILGQKVEFLVSFYNNEISEKSEIFDDQFSVERPDGSNFTLKIRSTKLEDSAMYFCASRGQPDAYGYTFGSGTRLTVV.

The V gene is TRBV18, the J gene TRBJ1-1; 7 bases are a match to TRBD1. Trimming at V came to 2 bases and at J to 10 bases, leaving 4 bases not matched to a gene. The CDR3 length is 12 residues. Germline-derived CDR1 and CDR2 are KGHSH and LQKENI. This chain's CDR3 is CASSPTTGPAFF. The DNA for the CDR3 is TGTGCCAGCTCACCAACGACAGGGCCAGCTTTCTTT.

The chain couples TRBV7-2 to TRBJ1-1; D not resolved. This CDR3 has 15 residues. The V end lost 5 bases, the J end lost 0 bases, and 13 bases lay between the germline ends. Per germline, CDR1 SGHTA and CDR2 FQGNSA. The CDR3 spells CASSHGDFMNTEAFF. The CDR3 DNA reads TGTGCCAGCAGCCACGGAGATTTCATGAACACTGAAGCTTTCTTT.

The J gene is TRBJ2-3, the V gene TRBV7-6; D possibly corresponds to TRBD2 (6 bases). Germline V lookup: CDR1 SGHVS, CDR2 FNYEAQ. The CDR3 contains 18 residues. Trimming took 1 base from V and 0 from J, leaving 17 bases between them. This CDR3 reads CASSLVYSGRPSTDTQYF. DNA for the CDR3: TGTGCCAGCAGCTTAGTTTATTCCGGGAGACCCAGCACAGATACGCAGTATTTT. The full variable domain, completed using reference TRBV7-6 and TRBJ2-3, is GAGVSQSPRYKVTKRGQDVALRCDPISGHVSLYWYRQALGQGPEFLTYFNYEAQQDKSGLPNDRFSAERPEGSISTLTIQRTEQRDSAMYRCASSLVYSGRPSTDTQYFGPGTRLTVL.

The CDR3 region is CPPRSYNSPLHF. As DNA, the CDR3 is TGTCCCCCCCGCTCCTATAATTCACCCCTCCACTTT. J is TRBJ1-6 and V is TRBV6-4, with D hard to call. Germline CDR1 reads MRHNA; CDR2 reads SNTAGT. There are 12 residues in the CDR3.

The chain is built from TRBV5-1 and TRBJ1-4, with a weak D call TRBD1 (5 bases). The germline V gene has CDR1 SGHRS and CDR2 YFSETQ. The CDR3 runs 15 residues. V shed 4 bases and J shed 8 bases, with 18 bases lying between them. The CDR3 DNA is TGCGCCAGCAGCCCGGATAACAGGAGGGAGGAAAAACTGTTTTTT. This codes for CASSPDNRREEKLFF.

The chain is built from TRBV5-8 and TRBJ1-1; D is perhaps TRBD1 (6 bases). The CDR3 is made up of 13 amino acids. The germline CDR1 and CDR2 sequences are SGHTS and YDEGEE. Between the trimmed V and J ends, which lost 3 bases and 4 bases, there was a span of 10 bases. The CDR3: CASSSPGVTEAFF. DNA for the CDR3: TGTGCCAGCAGCTCACCAGGGGTCACTGAAGCTTTCTTT.

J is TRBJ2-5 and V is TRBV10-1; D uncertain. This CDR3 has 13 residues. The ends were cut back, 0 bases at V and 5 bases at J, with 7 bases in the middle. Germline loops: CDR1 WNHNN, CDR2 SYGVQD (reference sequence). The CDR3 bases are TGCGCCAGCAGTGAGTCGAGGTTGGAGACCCAGTACTTC. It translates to CASSESRLETQYF.

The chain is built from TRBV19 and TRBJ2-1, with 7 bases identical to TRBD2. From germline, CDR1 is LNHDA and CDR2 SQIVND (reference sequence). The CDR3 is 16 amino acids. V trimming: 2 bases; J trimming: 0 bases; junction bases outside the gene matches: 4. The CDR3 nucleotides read TGTGCCAGTAGTATATCGCGGGGGAGCTCCTACAATGAGCAGTTCTTC. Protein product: CASSISRGSSYNEQFF.

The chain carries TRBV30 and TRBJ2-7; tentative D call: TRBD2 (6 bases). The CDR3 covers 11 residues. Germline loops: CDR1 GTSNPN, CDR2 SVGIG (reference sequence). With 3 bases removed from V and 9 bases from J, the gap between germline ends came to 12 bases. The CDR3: CAWREGAGQYF. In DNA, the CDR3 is TGTGCCTGGAGGGAGGGAGCTGGGCAGTACTTC.

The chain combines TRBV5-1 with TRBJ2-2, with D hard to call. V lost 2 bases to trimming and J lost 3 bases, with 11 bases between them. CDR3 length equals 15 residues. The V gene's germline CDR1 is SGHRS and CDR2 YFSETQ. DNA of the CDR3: TGCGCCAGCAGCTTAAAAGACATCTACACCGGGGAGCTGTTTTTT. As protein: CASSLKDIYTGELFF.

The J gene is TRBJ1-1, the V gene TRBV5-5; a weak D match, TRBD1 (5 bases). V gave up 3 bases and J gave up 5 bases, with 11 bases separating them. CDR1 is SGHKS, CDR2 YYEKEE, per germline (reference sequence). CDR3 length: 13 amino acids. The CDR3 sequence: CASSSAWGTEAFF. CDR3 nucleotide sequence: TGTGCCAGCAGCTCAGCCTGGGGGACTGAAGCTTTCTTT. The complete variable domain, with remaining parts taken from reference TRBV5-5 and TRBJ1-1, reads DAGVTQSPTHLIKTRGQQVTLRCSPISGHKSVSWYQQVLGQGPQFIFQYYEKEERGRGNFPDRFSARQFPNYSSELNVNALLLGDSALYLCASSSAWGTEAFFGQGTRLTVV.

The CDR3: CASAGTSRTSSANTGELFF. CDR3 bases: TGTGCCAGTGCCGGGACTAGCCGCACAAGTTCCGCGAACACCGGGGAGCTGTTTTTT. The V call is TRBV28, the J call TRBJ2-2; 9 bases line up with TRBD2. The CDR3 runs to 19 residues. Losses at the gene ends were 9 bases for V and 0 bases for J; bases not matched to a gene: 17. CDR1 is MDHEN, CDR2 SYDVKM, per germline.

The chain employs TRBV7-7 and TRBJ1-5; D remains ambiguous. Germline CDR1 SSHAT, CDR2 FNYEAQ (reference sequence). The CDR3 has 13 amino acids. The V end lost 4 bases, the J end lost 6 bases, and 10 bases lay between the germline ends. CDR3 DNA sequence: TGTGCCAGCAGCTCCGGGAATCTTCAGCCCCAGCATTTT. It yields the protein CASSSGNLQPQHF.

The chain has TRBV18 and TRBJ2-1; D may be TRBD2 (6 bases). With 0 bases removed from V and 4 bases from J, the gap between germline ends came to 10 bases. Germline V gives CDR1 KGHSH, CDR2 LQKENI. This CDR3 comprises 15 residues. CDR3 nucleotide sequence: TGTGCCAGCTCACCACCAGGGAGGCCGTACAATGAGCAGTTCTTC. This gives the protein CASSPPGRPYNEQFF. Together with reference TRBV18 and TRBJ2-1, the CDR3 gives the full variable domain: NAGVMQNPRHLVRRRGQEARLRCSPMKGHSHVYWYRQLPEEGLKFMVYLQKENIIDESGMPKERFSAEFPKEGPSILRIQQVVRGDSAAYFCASSPPGRPYNEQFFGPGTRLTVL.

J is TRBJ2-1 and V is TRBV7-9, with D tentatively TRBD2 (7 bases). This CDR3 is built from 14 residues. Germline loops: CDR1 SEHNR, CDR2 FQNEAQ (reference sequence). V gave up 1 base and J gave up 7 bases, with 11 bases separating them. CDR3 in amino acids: CASSLGGGANEQFF. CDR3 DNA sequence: TGTGCCAGCAGCTTAGGAGGGGGGGCGAATGAGCAGTTCTTC.

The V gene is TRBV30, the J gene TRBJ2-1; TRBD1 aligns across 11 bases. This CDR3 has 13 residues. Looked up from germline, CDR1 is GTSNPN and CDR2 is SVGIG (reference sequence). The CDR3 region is CAGDRGVYNEQFF. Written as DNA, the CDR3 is TGTGCTGGGGACAGGGGGGTCTACAATGAGCAGTTCTTC.

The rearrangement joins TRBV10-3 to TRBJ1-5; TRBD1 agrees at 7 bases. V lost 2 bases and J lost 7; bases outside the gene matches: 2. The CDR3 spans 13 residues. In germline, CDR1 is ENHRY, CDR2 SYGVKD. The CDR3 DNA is TGTGCCATCAGTGAGACAGGGGACCAGCCCCAGCATTTT. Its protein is CAISETGDQPQHF.

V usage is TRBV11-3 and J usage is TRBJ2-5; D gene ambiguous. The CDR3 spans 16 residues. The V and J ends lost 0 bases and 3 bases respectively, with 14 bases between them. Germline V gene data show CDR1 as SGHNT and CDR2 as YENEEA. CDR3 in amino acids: CASSLDRARDEETQYF. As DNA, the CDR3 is TGTGCCAGCAGCTTAGATAGGGCTAGAGACGAAGAGACCCAGTACTTC. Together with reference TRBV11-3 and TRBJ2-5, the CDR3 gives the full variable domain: EAGVVQSPRYKIIEKKQPVAFWCNPISGHNTLYWYLQNLGQGPELLIRYENEEAVDDSQLPKDRFSAERLKGVDSTLKIQPAELGDSAVYLCASSLDRARDEETQYFGPGTRLLVL.

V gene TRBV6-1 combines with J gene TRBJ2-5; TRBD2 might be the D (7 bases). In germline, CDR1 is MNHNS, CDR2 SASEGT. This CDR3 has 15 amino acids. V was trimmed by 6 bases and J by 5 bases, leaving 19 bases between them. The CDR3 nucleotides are TGTGCCAGCAGGCTGGGGAGGGGGGGCCCCGAGACCCAGTACTTC. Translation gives CASRLGRGGPETQYF.